The source of this TCR beta chain is a study of blood T cell repertoires in COVID-19. Original data processing: Nucleated cell counts were estimated from reference gene primer amplification. The repertoire was sequenced with immunoSEQ multiplex PCR; TCRdb's copy has only in-frame clones and lacks some. V, J and clone size derive from that table, while D and trimming were established from the DNA sequence. Of approximately 200,000 clones listed, approximately 81% are singletons. CDR3 length: 15 amino acids. Per the germline V gene, CDR1 is SNHLY and CDR2 is FYNNEI. The V gene end was trimmed by 8 bases and the J gene end by 10 bases; junction bases not matched to a gene: 17.

This sequence originates from a man aged 40-55 years with acute or convalescent COVID-19. The material sequenced was peripheral blood. V and J are TRBV2 and TRBJ2-1; 7 bases are shared with TRBD1. In DNA, the CDR3 is TGTGCCAGCCTCCAGGACAGGAGTTCTCGTGGCGAGCAGTTCTTC. Its translation: CASLQDRSSRGEQFF. The complete variable domain, with remaining parts taken from reference TRBV2 and TRBJ2-1, reads EPEVTQTPSHQVTQMGQEVILRCVPISNHLYFYWYRQILGQKVEFLVSFYNNEISEKSEIFDDQFSVERPDGSNFTLKIRSTKLEDSAMYFCASLQDRSSRGEQFFGPGTRLTVL.